The rows below give T cell receptor beta chains drawn from one sample of a study of blood T cell repertoires in COVID-19. Sequencing used immunoSEQ multiplex PCR; TCRdb keeps in-frame clones, though not all of them. The sample lists 200,000 to 250,000 clones, about 79% occurring once. Input material: peripheral blood. These receptors were taken from an elderly man with acute or convalescent COVID-19. Both conserved end residues are part of each CDR3. The D gene is left open where the match is weak. Part of the rows lack a size; the others show once, few, many or a class for expanded clones.

clone size: few; D gene: TRBD1; V gene: TRBV13; J gene: TRBJ1-2; CDR3 protein: CASRRQGQKYGYTF; CDR3 DNA: TGTGCCAGCAGGAGACAGGGACAAAAATATGGCTACACCTTC
clone size: NA; D gene: NA; V gene: TRBV4-2; J gene: TRBJ1-2; CDR3 protein: CASSQSGRGRDGYTF; CDR3 DNA: TGTGCCAGCAGCCAATCCGGACGGGGGAGGGACGGCTACACCTTC
clone size: few; D gene: NA; V gene: TRBV3-1/TRBV3-2; J gene: TRBJ1-3; CDR3 protein: CASSPTRGVGNTIYF; CDR3 DNA: TGTGCCAGCAGCCCCACGCGGGGGGTTGGAAACACCATATATTTT
clone size: NA; D gene: NA; V gene: TRBV4-1; J gene: TRBJ1-1; CDR3 protein: CASSHPIPRGGLNTEAFF; CDR3 DNA: TGCGCCAGCAGCCATCCGATCCCCCGGGGGGGGTTGAACACTGAAGCTTTCTTT
clone size: few; D gene: TRBD2; V gene: TRBV28; J gene: TRBJ2-5; CDR3 protein: CASSFGTSFRETQYF; CDR3 DNA: TGTGCCAGCAGTTTCGGGACTAGTTTCCGAGAGACCCAGTACTTC
clone size: NA; D gene: TRBD1; V gene: TRBV5-1; J gene: TRBJ2-1; CDR3 protein: CASSLGRDRGPEQFF; CDR3 DNA: TGCGCCAGCAGCTTGGGCCGGGACAGGGGGCCTGAGCAGTTCTTC
clone size: NA; D gene: TRBD1; V gene: TRBV28; J gene: TRBJ1-5; CDR3 protein: CASRGSRSQHF; CDR3 DNA: TGTGCCTCCAGGGGGTCTAGGTCCCAGCATTTT
clone size: NA; D gene: NA; V gene: TRBV19; J gene: TRBJ2-5; CDR3 protein: CASSHDSQETQYF; CDR3 DNA: TGTGCCAGTAGTCACGACTCTCAAGAGACCCAGTACTTC
clone size: once; D gene: TRBD1; V gene: TRBV6-1; J gene: TRBJ1-2; CDR3 protein: CASSEAPTGGNYGYTF; CDR3 DNA: TGTGCCAGCAGTGAAGCCCCCACAGGGGGGAACTATGGCTACACCTTC
clone size: NA; D gene: NA; V gene: TRBV6-5; J gene: TRBJ1-5; CDR3 protein: CASKGDGKSNQPQHF; CDR3 DNA: TGTGCCAGCAAGGGGGATGGTAAGAGCAATCAGCCCCAGCATTTT
clone size: few; D gene: TRBD1; V gene: TRBV9; J gene: TRBJ2-7; CDR3 protein: CASSAQGAYEQYF; CDR3 DNA: TGTGCCAGCAGCGCCCAGGGGGCCTACGAGCAGTACTTC
clone size: NA; D gene: TRBD1; V gene: TRBV30; J gene: TRBJ2-1; CDR3 protein: CAFNSGKGAPGYNEQFF; CDR3 DNA: TGTGCCTTCAACTCCGGGAAGGGGGCCCCCGGCTACAATGAGCAGTTCTTC
clone size: NA; D gene: TRBD1; V gene: TRBV10-1; J gene: TRBJ1-1; CDR3 protein: CASSSQGDTEAFF; CDR3 DNA: TGCGCCAGCAGCTCACAGGGGGACACTGAAGCTTTCTTT
clone size: NA; D gene: TRBD1; V gene: TRBV28; J gene: TRBJ1-3; CDR3 protein: CASSPSTGAYGNTIYF; CDR3 DNA: TGTGCCAGCAGTCCATCCACAGGGGCTTATGGAAACACCATATATTTT
clone size: NA; D gene: TRBD1; V gene: TRBV24-1; J gene: TRBJ2-7; CDR3 protein: CATSDRGTVSYEQYF; CDR3 DNA: TGTGCCACCAGTGATAGGGGGACAGTATCCTACGAGCAGTACTTC
clone size: NA; D gene: TRBD1; V gene: TRBV7-2; J gene: TRBJ2-3; CDR3 protein: CASSKGTGGTTDTQYF; CDR3 DNA: TGTGCCAGCAGCAAAGGGACAGGGGGGACCACAGATACGCAGTATTTT
clone size: NA; D gene: TRBD2; V gene: TRBV6-6; J gene: TRBJ2-1; CDR3 protein: CASSYRTSGTYNEQFF; CDR3 DNA: TGTGCCAGCAGTTACCGGACTAGCGGCACCTACAATGAGCAGTTCTTC
clone size: NA; D gene: NA; V gene: TRBV10-3; J gene: TRBJ1-2; CDR3 protein: CAISEGQLNYGYTF; CDR3 DNA: TGTGCCATCAGTGAGGGACAGCTTAACTATGGCTACACCTTC
clone size: NA; D gene: NA; V gene: TRBV7-9; J gene: TRBJ1-2; CDR3 protein: CASSRDISNYGYTF; CDR3 DNA: TGTGCCAGCAGCCGCGACATATCTAACTATGGCTACACCTTC
clone size: NA; D gene: TRBD1; V gene: TRBV7-9; J gene: TRBJ1-6; CDR3 protein: CASSHPGQGSSPLHF; CDR3 DNA: TGTGCCAGCAGCCATCCGGGACAGGGCTCCTCACCCCTCCACTTT
clone size: NA; D gene: NA; V gene: TRBV5-8; J gene: TRBJ1-3; CDR3 protein: CASSLVRGLSGNTIYF; CDR3 DNA: TGTGCCAGCAGCTTAGTAAGGGGACTCTCTGGAAACACCATATATTTT
clone size: NA; D gene: TRBD1; V gene: TRBV28; J gene: TRBJ1-4; CDR3 protein: CASSPTGALNEKLFF; CDR3 DNA: TGTGCCAGCAGTCCTACAGGGGCTTTGAATGAAAAACTGTTTTTT
clone size: NA; D gene: TRBD1; V gene: TRBV7-8; J gene: TRBJ1-2; CDR3 protein: CASSQGTAEVYGYTF; CDR3 DNA: TGTGCCAGCAGTCAAGGGACAGCTGAAGTGTATGGCTACACCTTC
clone size: NA; D gene: NA; V gene: TRBV18; J gene: TRBJ2-5; CDR3 protein: CASSPGRGETQYF; CDR3 DNA: TGTGCCAGCTCACCAGGGAGAGGCGAGACCCAGTACTTC
clone size: few; D gene: NA; V gene: TRBV6-1; J gene: TRBJ1-1; CDR3 protein: CASSDEEWNTEAFF; CDR3 DNA: TGTGCCAGCAGTGATGAGGAGTGGAACACTGAAGCTTTCTTT
clone size: NA; D gene: TRBD1; V gene: TRBV19; J gene: TRBJ1-3; CDR3 protein: CASSMTGWPGNTIYF; CDR3 DNA: TGTGCCAGTAGTATGACAGGGTGGCCTGGAAACACCATATATTTT
clone size: NA; D gene: TRBD1; V gene: TRBV24-1; J gene: TRBJ1-6; CDR3 protein: CATSAGGQGSPLHF; CDR3 DNA: TGTGCCACCAGTGCCGGTGGACAGGGCTCACCCCTCCACTTT
clone size: NA; D gene: TRBD2; V gene: TRBV7-3; J gene: TRBJ2-3; CDR3 protein: CASSWRGTSGRADTQYF; CDR3 DNA: TGTGCCAGCAGCTGGAGAGGGACTAGCGGGAGAGCAGATACGCAGTATTTT
clone size: NA; D gene: NA; V gene: TRBV6-1; J gene: TRBJ1-1; CDR3 protein: CASSERVGGTEAFF; CDR3 DNA: TGTGCCAGCAGTGAAAGGGTGGGGGGCACTGAAGCTTTCTTT
clone size: NA; D gene: NA; V gene: TRBV6-5; J gene: TRBJ1-5; CDR3 protein: CASQPSSGSSHF; CDR3 DNA: TGTGCCAGCCAACCTTCGTCGGGTTCGTCGCATTTT
clone size: NA; D gene: NA; V gene: TRBV27; J gene: TRBJ1-5; CDR3 protein: CASRSMGQYSNQPQHF; CDR3 DNA: TGTGCCAGCAGGTCGATGGGACAATATAGCAATCAGCCCCAGCATTTT
clone size: NA; D gene: NA; V gene: TRBV5-5; J gene: TRBJ1-2; CDR3 protein: CASSLYRTETDGYTF; CDR3 DNA: TGTGCCAGCAGCTTGTATAGAACGGAGACAGATGGCTACACCTTC